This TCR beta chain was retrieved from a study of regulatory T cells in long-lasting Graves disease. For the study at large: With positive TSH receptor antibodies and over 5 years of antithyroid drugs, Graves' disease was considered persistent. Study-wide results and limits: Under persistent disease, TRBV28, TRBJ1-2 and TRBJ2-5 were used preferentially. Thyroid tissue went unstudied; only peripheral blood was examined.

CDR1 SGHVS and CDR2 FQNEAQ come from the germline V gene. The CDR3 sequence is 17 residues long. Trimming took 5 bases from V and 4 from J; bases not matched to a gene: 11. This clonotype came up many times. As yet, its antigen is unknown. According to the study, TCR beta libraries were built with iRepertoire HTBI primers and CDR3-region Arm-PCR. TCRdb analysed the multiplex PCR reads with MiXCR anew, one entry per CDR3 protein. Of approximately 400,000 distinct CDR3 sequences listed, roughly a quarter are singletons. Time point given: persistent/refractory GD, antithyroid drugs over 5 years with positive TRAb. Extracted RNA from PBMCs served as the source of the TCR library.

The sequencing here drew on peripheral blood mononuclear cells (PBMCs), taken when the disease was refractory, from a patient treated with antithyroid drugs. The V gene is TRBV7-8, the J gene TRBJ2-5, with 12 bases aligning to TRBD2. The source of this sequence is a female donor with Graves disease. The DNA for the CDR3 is TGTGCCAGCAGCAAAATTTATCGGACTAGCGGGATAGAGACCCAGTACTTC. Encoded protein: CASSKIYRTSGIETQYF.